The clone carrying this TCR beta chain was counted many times. Sequence at one end of the junction differs from germline and may be a read error. Documented time point: patch test 1, 2 weeks after DPC sensitization. This sample's treatment: therapeutic diphenylcyclopropenone sensitization with weekly scalp DPC. Blood draws came first, before each patch test. These data are taken from a study of human T cells and chemical hapten exposure. Study-wide background: A mostly female patient group had alopecia areata, totalis or universalis. From small differences in pooled library volume came most of the variation in per-sample TCR yields.

Germline V gives CDR1 MGHDK, CDR2 SYGVNS. The CDR3 contains 10 residues. TCRdb re-called the RACE reads through MiXCR, storing one row per CDR3 protein. Of around 380,000 distinct CDR3 sequences listed, approximately 5% are singletons. This receptor was obtained from a woman aged 45-65 years with alopecia areata. Some clones in this sample may be carry-over from other donors' samples. The sequenced sample was whole blood, obtained in connection with sensitization to the hapten diphenylcyclopropenone (DPC). The chain couples TRBV25-1 to TRBJ2-5, with D perhaps matching TRBD1 or TRBD2 (5 bases each). The CDR3 region is CARCPGTQCF. The CDR3 nucleotides read TGTGCCAGGTGTCCGGGGACCCAGTGCTTC.